This T cell receptor beta chain was captured in a study of blood T cell repertoires in COVID-19. Across the study: Acute and convalescent COVID-19 samples came from the United States, Italy and Spain. The cDNA or gDNA used as material had been derived from T cells, B-cell-depleted T cells, or PBMCs.

In Seattle, patients joined the study during active infection and were tracked longitudinally. Per the study methods: Scientists estimated how many nucleated cells there were by amplifying reference gene primers. Sequencing was performed with immunoSEQ multiplex PCR; in TCRdb, only in-frame clones are kept and a portion is missing. That table supplies the V and J calls and clone size; D and trimming were determined from the DNA. The sample has more than 300,000 clones; 88% are singletons. CDR3 length equals 13 residues. The V gene lost 3 bases and the J gene lost 8 bases, with 13 bases spanning the gap.

Sequencing was carried out using peripheral blood. The chain links TRBV12-3 or TRBV12-4 to TRBJ1-2, with no clear D. This TCR derives from a woman in her seventies with COVID-19, enrolled during active disease. The CDR3 nucleotides read TGTGCCAGCAGTTTTAAGCCGACTGCGGGCTACACCTTC. Protein product: CASSFKPTAGYTF.